The clone carrying this T cell receptor beta chain qualifies as medium-sized. Its cognate antigen is unknown. TCRdb used MiXCR to reprocess the 5' RACE reads, holding one entry per CDR3 protein. Of approximately 35,000 distinct CDR3 sequences in the sample, approximately 5% were seen once. The V and J ends lost 0 bases and 7 bases, in that order; junction bases with no gene match: 5. Germline V gene data show CDR1 as SNHLY and CDR2 as FYNNEI. The CDR3 extends over 15 amino acids. This specimen comes from a study of early T cells in non-severe SARS-CoV-2 infection. Study-wide results and limits: Sequences matched to VDJdb favored anti-spike CD8 responses, while private and CD4 specificities were missed.

The chain has TRBV2 and TRBJ2-2, with 7 bases matching TRBD2. Sequencing used whole blood. The TCR sequence derives from an adult who was a healthcare worker with PCR-confirmed SARS-CoV-2 infection or an uninfected control (not recorded which). Here the CDR3 reads CASSEARVAGGELFF. The DNA of the CDR3 is TGTGCCAGCAGTGAAGCGCGGGTAGCGGGCGGGGAGCTGTTTTTT.